Below, one T cell receptor (beta chain) is given with its context. The ends were cut back, 6 bases at V and 2 bases at J, with 11 bases in the middle. Looked up from germline, CDR1 is SNHLY and CDR2 is FYNNEI. This CDR3 region has 13 residues. These data originate in a study of blood T cell repertoires in COVID-19. Produced via immunoSEQ multiplex PCR; TCRdb's table is partial and in-frame only. Among about 73,000 clones, 70% to 85% were seen once, and the ten largest hold 3.5% to 5%. The chain links TRBV2 to TRBJ2-7, with D maybe TRBD1 (5 bases). What was sequenced was peripheral blood. The receptor was isolated from a woman aged 60-70 years with acute or convalescent COVID-19. The CDR3 sequence is CASRLTETYEQYF. The CDR3 DNA sequence: TGTGCCAGCAGGTTGACAGAGACCTACGAGCAGTACTTC.